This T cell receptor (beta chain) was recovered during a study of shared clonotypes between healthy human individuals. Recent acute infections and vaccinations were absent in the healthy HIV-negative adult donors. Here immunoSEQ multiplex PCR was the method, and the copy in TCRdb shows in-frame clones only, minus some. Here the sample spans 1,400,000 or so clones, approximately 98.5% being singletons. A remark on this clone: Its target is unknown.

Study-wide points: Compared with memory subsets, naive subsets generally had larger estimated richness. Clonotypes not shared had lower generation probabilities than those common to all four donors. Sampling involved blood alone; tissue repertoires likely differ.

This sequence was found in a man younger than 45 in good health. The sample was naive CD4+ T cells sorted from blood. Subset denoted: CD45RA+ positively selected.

CDR3 amino acids: CASSKWPADGYTF. In DNA, the CDR3 is TGTGCCAGCAGTAAATGGCCCGCAGATGGCTACACCTTC. The chain carries TRBV28 and TRBJ1-2; no firm D call. This CDR3 spans 13 amino acids. The V and J ends lost 5 bases and 6 bases respectively, with 13 bases between them. CDR1 is MDHEN and CDR2 is SYDVKM in the germline V gene.